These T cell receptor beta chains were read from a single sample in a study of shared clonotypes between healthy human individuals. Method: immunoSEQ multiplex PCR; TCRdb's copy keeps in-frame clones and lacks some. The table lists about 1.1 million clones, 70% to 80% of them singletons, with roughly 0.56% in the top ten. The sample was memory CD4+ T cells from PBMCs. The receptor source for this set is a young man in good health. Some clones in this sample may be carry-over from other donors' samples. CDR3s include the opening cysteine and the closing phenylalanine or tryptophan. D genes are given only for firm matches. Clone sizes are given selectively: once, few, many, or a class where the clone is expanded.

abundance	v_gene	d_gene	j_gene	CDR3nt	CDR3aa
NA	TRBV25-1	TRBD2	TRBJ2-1	TGTGCCAGCAGTGGCCAACCTGGGACTAGCGGTTCCTACAATGAGCAGTTCTTC	CASSGQPGTSGSYNEQFF
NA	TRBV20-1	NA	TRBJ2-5	TGCAGTGTCCGCGGGCAAGAGACCCAGTACTTC	CSVRGQETQYF
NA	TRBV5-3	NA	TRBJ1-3	TGTGCCAGAAGAACGGGATTTAAGGCCTCTGGAAACACCATATATTTT	CARRTGFKASGNTIYF
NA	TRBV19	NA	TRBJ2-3	TGTGCCAGTAGGGCTAGGGGGGCAGATACGCAGTATTTT	CASRARGADTQYF
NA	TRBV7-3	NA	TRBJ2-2	TGTGCCAGCAGCTTACGGGCGGGGTCAAACACCGGGGAGCTGTTTTTT	CASSLRAGSNTGELFF
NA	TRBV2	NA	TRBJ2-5	TGTGCCAGCAGGCCCTCGGGTGGATGGACCCAGTACTTC	CASRPSGGWTQYF
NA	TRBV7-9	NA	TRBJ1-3	TGTGCCAGCAGCTTGGGGGTATCTGGAAACACCATATATTTT	CASSLGVSGNTIYF
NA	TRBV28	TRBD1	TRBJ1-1	TGTGCCAGCAGTCCCCCAGGGACAGGGGGCACTGAAGCTTTCTTT	CASSPPGTGGTEAFF
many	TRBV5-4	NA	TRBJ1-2	TGTGCCAGCACCTCCAGGGCGAGGGACTATGGCTACACCTTC	CASTSRARDYGYTF
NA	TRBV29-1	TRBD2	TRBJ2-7	TGCAGCGTCGGGTATGGGGGGGACGAGCAGTACTTC	CSVGYGGDEQYF
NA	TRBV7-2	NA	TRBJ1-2	TGTGCCAGCAGCTTAGGGGAGACAGGCTATGGCTACACCTTC	CASSLGETGYGYTF
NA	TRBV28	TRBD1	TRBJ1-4	TGTGCCAGCAGCACACAGGGGGCGTCTGAAAAACTGTTTTTT	CASSTQGASEKLFF
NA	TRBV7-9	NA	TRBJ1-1	TGTGCCAGCAGTTCAGGGAAATTGACTGAAGCTTTCTTT	CASSSGKLTEAFF
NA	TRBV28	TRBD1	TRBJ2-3	TGTGCCAGCAGCTCACCAACAGGGGGCTTGGGAGATACGCAGTATTTT	CASSSPTGGLGDTQYF
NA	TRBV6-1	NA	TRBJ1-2	TGTGCCAGCAGTGAAGGCTTGGGGGTTGGAGGCTACACCTTC	CASSEGLGVGGYTF
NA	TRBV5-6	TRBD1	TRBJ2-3	TGTGCCAGCAGCTTTTGGCAGGGGGTTGGAGATACGCAGTATTTT	CASSFWQGVGDTQYF
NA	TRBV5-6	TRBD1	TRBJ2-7	TGTGCCAGCAGCTTAGTGACAGGGGGTCCCCTCGAGCAGTACTTC	CASSLVTGGPLEQYF
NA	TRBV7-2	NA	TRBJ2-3	TGTGCCAGCAGCTTAGATTCAGGGATAGATACGCAGTATTTT	CASSLDSGIDTQYF
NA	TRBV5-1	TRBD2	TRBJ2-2	TGCGCCAGCAGCTTATCCGGGACTAGCCAAGACCGGGAGCTGTTTTTT	CASSLSGTSQDRELFF
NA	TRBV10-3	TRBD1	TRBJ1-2	TGTGCCACCCAACCGGGGGGCAGGGGGCAATCGAGCTATGGCTACACCTTC	CATQPGGRGQSSYGYTF
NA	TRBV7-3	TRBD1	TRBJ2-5	TGTGCCAGCAGCTTCTCAGACAGGGAAGAGACCCAGTACTTC	CASSFSDREETQYF
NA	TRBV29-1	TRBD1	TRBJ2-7	TGCAGCGTCACCGGGACAGGGACCTACGAGCAGTACTTC	CSVTGTGTYEQYF
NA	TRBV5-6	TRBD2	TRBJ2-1	TGTGCCAGCAGCTATATGGTTGGGGAGGGTGAGCAGTTCTTC	CASSYMVGEGEQFF
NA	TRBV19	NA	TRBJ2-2	TGTGCCAGTAGGGACTTTTCTACCGGGGAGCTGTTTTTT	CASRDFSTGELFF
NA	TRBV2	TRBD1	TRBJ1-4	TGTGCCAGCAGTGGGGACAGGGGGAATGAAAAACTGTTTTTT	CASSGDRGNEKLFF
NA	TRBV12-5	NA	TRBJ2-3	TGTGCTAGTGGTTTGGTCCTGGGTAGCACAGATACGCAGTATTTT	CASGLVLGSTDTQYF
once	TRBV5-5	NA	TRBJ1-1	TGTGCCAGCAGCTTAGGAACCAGTCCGGAAGCTTTCTTT	CASSLGTSPEAFF
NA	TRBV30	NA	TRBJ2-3	TGTGCCTCAGATATGGGGGTTAGCACAGATACGCAGTATTTT	CASDMGVSTDTQYF